This T cell receptor (beta chain) was sequenced during a study of T cells in localized non-small cell lung cancer. Study conclusions and caveats: Owing to sequencing of a solitary tumor region, heterogeneity cannot be discounted. Compared with tumor, uninvolved adjacent lung displayed greater T cell clonality, ranking highest overall. Adjacent lung held a median roughly 60 of the top 100 tumor clones.

The CDR3 loop spans 11 amino acids. The germline V gene has CDR1 SGHTA and CDR2 FQGTGA. Trimming pared 7 bases from V and 2 bases from J, leaving 6 bases between. The method was immunoSEQ multiplex PCR; TCRdb's version includes in-frame clones alone and lacks a portion of them. The table lists under 65,000 clones, approximately 90% of them singletons. Comments on this clone: What it binds is not known.

The receptor comes from a man between 40 and 70 years old with stage I squamous cell lung carcinoma. Sequences were derived from peripheral blood, sampled before any cancer treatment. The rearrangement uses TRBV7-3 and TRBJ2-7; D gene unclear. CDR3 in DNA: TGTGCCAGCACGCTGACCTACGAGCAGTACTTC. It encodes CASTLTYEQYF.